The rows below give T cell receptor beta chains drawn from one sample of a study of cytomegalovirus exposure and HLA in healthy donors. Data came from immunoSEQ multiplex PCR; TCRdb stores just in-frame clones and leaves some out. The profile covers around 99,000 clones, with approximately 71% appearing a single time and roughly 8% taken by the ten largest. The source material was PBMCs. Source of these receptors: a middle-aged man in good health and CMV-seronegative. The CDR3 runs from the conserved cysteine through the conserved F or W. The D gene is left open where the match is weak. Only part of the rows carry a size: once, few, many, or a class if the clone is expanded.

once	TRBJ1-4	TRBD1	TRBV7-2	CASSRDRRNEKLFF	TGTGCCAGCAGCCGGGACAGGCGAAATGAAAAACTGTTTTTT
once	TRBJ1-6	TRBD1	TRBV2	CASSVGQGGSSPLHF	TGTGCCAGCAGTGTCGGGCAGGGGGGTAGTTCACCCCTCCACTTT
NA	TRBJ1-2	NA	TRBV4-1	CASNSEGKGYTF	TGCGCCAGCAACTCGGAGGGTAAAGGCTACACCTTC
NA	TRBJ1-2	TRBD1	TRBV6-4	CASSPAGQKLDGYTF	TGTGCCAGCAGTCCTGCGGGACAGAAATTAGATGGCTACACCTTC
once	TRBJ2-7	NA	TRBV5-4	CASSPPAGEQYF	TGTGCCAGCAGCCCGCCTGCGGGCGAGCAGTACTTC
NA	TRBJ2-7	TRBD1	TRBV19	CASRKTGGSYEQYF	TGTGCCAGTAGGAAGACAGGGGGGTCCTACGAGCAGTACTTC
NA	TRBJ2-6	NA	TRBV19	CASRKTGGSSGANVLTF	TGTGCCAGTAGAAAGACAGGTGGCAGCTCTGGGGCCAACGTCCTGACTTTC
NA	TRBJ1-2	NA	TRBV27	CASSLRGNYGYTF	TGTGCCAGCAGTTTAAGGGGGAACTATGGCTACACCTTC
NA	TRBJ2-7	TRBD1	TRBV29-1	CSVEDRTGREQYF	TGCAGCGTTGAAGACCGGACAGGGCGGGAGCAGTACTTC
NA	TRBJ2-7	NA	TRBV29-1	CSVHSWNLEGGEQYF	TGCAGCGTTCACTCCTGGAACTTGGAAGGGGGCGAGCAGTACTTC
few	TRBJ1-2	TRBD1	TRBV6-5	CASRRSTGTYGYTF	TGTGCCAGCAGAAGATCGACAGGGACCTATGGCTACACCTTC
few	TRBJ2-3	NA	TRBV20-1	CSAPRGGTQYF	TGCAGTGCTCCCAGGGGCGGTACGCAGTATTTT
once	TRBJ2-5	NA	TRBV9	CASSKAEGLLETQYF	TGTGCCAGCAGCAAAGCAGAGGGCCTGTTGGAGACCCAGTACTTC
few	TRBJ1-5	NA	TRBV7-2	CASSLDGINQPQHF	TGTGCCAGCAGCTTAGACGGGATCAATCAGCCCCAGCATTTT
NA	TRBJ2-5	NA	TRBV7-2	CASSPAGETQYF	TGTGCCAGCAGCCCGGCGGGGGAGACCCAGTACTTC
NA	TRBJ2-7	NA	TRBV6-5	CASRNRGGYEQYF	TGTGCCAGCAGGAACCGAGGGGGCTACGAGCAGTACTTC
NA	TRBJ1-1	NA	TRBV29-1	CSVHPEAGRTTAFF	TGCAGCGTGCACCCCGAGGCAGGGAGGACAACGGCTTTCTTT
few	TRBJ2-1	NA	TRBV9	CASSLGRRYEQFF	TGTGCCAGCAGCCTAGGCAGGCGTTATGAGCAGTTCTTC
NA	TRBJ1-6	TRBD1	TRBV7-6	CASSSQITGGGSPLHF	TGTGCCAGCAGCTCCCAAATCACAGGGGGCGGTTCACCCCTCCACTTT
NA	TRBJ1-6	TRBD1	TRBV7-3	CASSLSGTGDSPLHF	TGTGCCAGCAGCTTAAGCGGGACAGGGGATTCACCCCTCCACTTT
NA	TRBJ2-2	TRBD1	TRBV5-6	CASSRITTGGAGELFF	TGTGCCAGCAGCCGGATTACAACAGGGGGCGCCGGGGAGCTGTTTTTT
NA	TRBJ2-1	TRBD1	TRBV7-9	CASSFIQGGVYNEQFF	TGTGCCAGCAGCTTCATACAGGGGGGCGTTTACAATGAGCAGTTCTTC
NA	TRBJ2-3	TRBD2	TRBV14	CASSPQLAVFPDTQYF	TGTGCCAGCAGCCCCCAACTAGCGGTCTTTCCAGATACGCAGTATTTT
NA	TRBJ2-3	TRBD2	TRBV18	CASSSRSGGHTDTQYF	TGTGCCAGCTCATCTCGTAGCGGGGGCCACACAGATACGCAGTATTTT
NA	TRBJ2-7	NA	TRBV4-2	CASSQDRGQRSYEQYF	TGTGCCAGCAGCCAAGATCGGGGTCAGAGGTCCTACGAGCAGTACTTC
once	TRBJ2-5	NA	TRBV7-8	CATDLRGIAAYQETQYF	TGTGCCACCGACCTTAGAGGAATAGCGGCCTACCAAGAGACCCAGTACTTC
NA	TRBJ2-3	TRBD2	TRBV4-3	CASSQQFGRGFTDTQYF	TGCGCCAGCAGCCAACAGTTTGGGCGGGGGTTCACAGATACGCAGTATTTT
NA	TRBJ1-5	TRBD1	TRBV6-5	CASRTGTGNQPQHF	TGTGCCAGCAGGACAGGGACAGGGAATCAGCCCCAGCATTTT
NA	TRBJ2-7	NA	TRBV29-1	CSVGQTEMYEQYF	TGCAGCGTTGGTCAGACAGAAATGTACGAGCAGTACTTC
NA	TRBJ1-1	TRBD1	TRBV27	CASSPRTGEWAFF	TGTGCCAGCAGTCCCCGGACAGGGGAATGGGCTTTCTTT
few	TRBJ1-5	NA	TRBV6-1	CASNKDGGNQPQHF	TGTGCCAGCAACAAGGATGGGGGGAATCAGCCCCAGCATTTT
NA	TRBJ2-7	TRBD2	TRBV4-1	CASSQEPPLAGGYYEQYF	TGCGCCAGCAGCCAAGAGCCGCCGCTAGCGGGGGGATACTACGAGCAGTACTTC
NA	TRBJ2-3	TRBD2	TRBV7-8	CASSLAGTSGGTDTQYF	TGTGCCAGCAGCTTAGCGGGTACTAGCGGGGGCACAGATACGCAGTATTTT
NA	TRBJ2-3	TRBD2	TRBV9	CASSGGTSVGDTQYF	TGTGCCAGCAGCGGCGGGACTAGCGTCGGAGATACGCAGTATTTT
NA	TRBJ2-7	NA	TRBV5-4	CASSFGFNYEQYF	TGTGCCAGCAGCTTTGGCTTCAACTACGAGCAGTACTTC
NA	TRBJ2-5	TRBD2	TRBV4-2	CASSQVGTSGPQETQYF	TGTGCCAGCAGCCAAGTTGGGACTAGCGGGCCCCAAGAGACCCAGTACTTC
NA	TRBJ1-4	TRBD1	TRBV5-4	CASSLGGQSNEKLFF	TGTGCCAGCAGCTTGGGGGGACAGAGTAATGAAAAACTGTTTTTT
NA	TRBJ1-6	NA	TRBV7-8	CASSPRRAYNSPLHF	TGTGCCAGCAGCCCAAGGAGGGCCTATAATTCACCCCTCCACTTT
NA	TRBJ1-5	NA	TRBV28	CASSLPGQGINQPQHF	TGTGCCAGCAGTTTGCCCGGGCAGGGTATCAATCAGCCCCAGCATTTT
medium-sized	TRBJ2-2	TRBD1	TRBV27	CASSWTGGPPGELFF	TGTGCCAGCAGTTGGACAGGGGGCCCCCCCGGGGAGCTGTTTTTT
NA	TRBJ2-7	NA	TRBV7-3	CASSLIAGDSYEQYF	TGTGCCAGCAGCTTAATCGCGGGTGACTCCTACGAGCAGTACTTC
NA	TRBJ1-5	NA	TRBV19	CASSIAPESSNQPQHF	TGTGCCAGTAGTATAGCTCCAGAAAGTAGCAATCAGCCCCAGCATTTT
NA	TRBJ2-3	TRBD2	TRBV27	CASSQGLAGTSTDTQYF	TGTGCCAGCTCCCAGGGACTAGCGGGGACTAGCACAGATACGCAGTATTTT
NA	TRBJ1-1	NA	TRBV29-1	CSVLRTAEAFF	TGCAGCGTTCTAAGGACAGCAGAAGCTTTCTTT
NA	TRBJ2-2	NA	TRBV7-3	CASSTFGGANTGELFF	TGTGCCAGCAGCACCTTTGGGGGGGCAAACACCGGGGAGCTGTTTTTT
NA	TRBJ2-7	NA	TRBV9	CASSPSLGAEQYF	TGTGCCAGCAGCCCAAGCTTGGGGGCCGAGCAGTACTTC
few	TRBJ1-2	NA	TRBV27	CASSPSQAINYGYTF	TGTGCCAGCAGTCCCAGCCAGGCGATTAACTATGGCTACACCTTC
NA	TRBJ2-4	TRBD1	TRBV4-1	CASSQVSGQGGIQYF	TGCGCCAGCAGCCAAGTGTCGGGACAGGGGGGCATTCAGTACTTC
NA	TRBJ1-5	NA	TRBV6-1	CASSEDRGLDIGNQPQHF	TGTGCCAGCAGTGAAGATAGGGGCCTCGACATTGGCAATCAGCCCCAGCATTTT
once	TRBJ1-4	NA	TRBV19	CASSKAGLNEKLFF	TGTGCCAGTAGTAAGGCAGGGCTTAATGAAAAACTGTTTTTT
once	TRBJ2-1	TRBD1	TRBV9	CASSIHRGLSGEQFF	TGTGCCAGCAGCATCCACAGGGGGCTCTCCGGTGAGCAGTTCTTC
NA	TRBJ2-5	NA	TRBV14	CASSLRVQGRETQYF	TGTGCCAGCAGCCTCCGGGTGCAGGGCAGAGAGACCCAGTACTTC
NA	TRBJ2-1	TRBD1	TRBV10-3	CATEPGTGDYNEQFF	TGTGCCACCGAACCCGGGACAGGGGACTACAATGAGCAGTTCTTC